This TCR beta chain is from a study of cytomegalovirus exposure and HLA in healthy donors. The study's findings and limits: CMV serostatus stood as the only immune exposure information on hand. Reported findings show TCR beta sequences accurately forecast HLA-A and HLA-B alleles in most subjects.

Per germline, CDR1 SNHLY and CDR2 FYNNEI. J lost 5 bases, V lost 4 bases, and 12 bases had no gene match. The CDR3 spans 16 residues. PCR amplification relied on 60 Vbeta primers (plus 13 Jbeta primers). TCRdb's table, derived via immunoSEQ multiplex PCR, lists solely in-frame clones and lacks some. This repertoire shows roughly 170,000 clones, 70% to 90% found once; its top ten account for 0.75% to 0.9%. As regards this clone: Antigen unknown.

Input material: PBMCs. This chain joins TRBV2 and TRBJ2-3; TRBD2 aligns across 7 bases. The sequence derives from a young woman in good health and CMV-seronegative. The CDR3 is CASSVGAGSGVDTQYF. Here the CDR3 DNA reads TGTGCCAGCAGTGTTGGAGCGGGATCTGGGGTAGATACGCAGTATTTT.